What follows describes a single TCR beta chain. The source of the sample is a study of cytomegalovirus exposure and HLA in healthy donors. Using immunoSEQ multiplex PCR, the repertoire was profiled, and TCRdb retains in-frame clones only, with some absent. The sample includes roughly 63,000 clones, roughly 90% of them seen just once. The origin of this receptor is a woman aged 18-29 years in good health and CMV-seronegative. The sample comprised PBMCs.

Here the CDR3 DNA reads TGTGCCAGCAGTGATAGGGGCAGGGGGCAGAAGGATACGCAGTATTTT. It is translated as CASSDRGRGQKDTQYF. This chain connects TRBV6-1 to TRBJ2-3; 8 positions agree with TRBD1. V gave up 3 bases and J gave up 6 bases; unmatched junction bases: 11. Germline V lookup: CDR1 MNHNS, CDR2 SASEGT. The CDR3 has 16 residues.